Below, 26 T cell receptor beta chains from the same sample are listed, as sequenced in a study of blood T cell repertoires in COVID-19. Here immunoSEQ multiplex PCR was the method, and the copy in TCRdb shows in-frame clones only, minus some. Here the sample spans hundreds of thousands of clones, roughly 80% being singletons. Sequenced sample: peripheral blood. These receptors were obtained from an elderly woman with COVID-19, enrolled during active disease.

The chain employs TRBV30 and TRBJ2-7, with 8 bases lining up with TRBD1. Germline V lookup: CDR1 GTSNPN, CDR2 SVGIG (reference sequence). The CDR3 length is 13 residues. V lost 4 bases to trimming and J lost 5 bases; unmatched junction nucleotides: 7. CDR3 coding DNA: TGTGCCTGGAAGTCAGGGGGCAGGGACGAGCAGTACTTC. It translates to CAWKSGGRDEQYF.

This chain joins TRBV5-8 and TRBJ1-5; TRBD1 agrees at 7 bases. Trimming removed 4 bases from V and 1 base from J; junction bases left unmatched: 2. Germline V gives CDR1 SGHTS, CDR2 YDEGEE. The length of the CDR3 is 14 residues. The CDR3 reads CASSPGQSNQPQHF. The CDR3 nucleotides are TGTGCCAGCAGCCCGGGACAGAGCAATCAGCCCCAGCATTTT.

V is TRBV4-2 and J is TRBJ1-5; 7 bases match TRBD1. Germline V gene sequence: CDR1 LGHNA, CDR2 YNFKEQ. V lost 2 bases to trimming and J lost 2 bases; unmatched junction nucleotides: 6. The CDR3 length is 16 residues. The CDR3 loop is CASSQHGQAGNQPQHF. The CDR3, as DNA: TGTGCCAGCAGCCAACACGGACAGGCCGGCAATCAGCCCCAGCATTTT.

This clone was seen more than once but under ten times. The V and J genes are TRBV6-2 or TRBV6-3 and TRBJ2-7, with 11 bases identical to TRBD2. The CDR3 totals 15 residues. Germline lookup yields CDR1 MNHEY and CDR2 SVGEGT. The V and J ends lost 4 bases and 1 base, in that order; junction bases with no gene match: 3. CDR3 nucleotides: TGTGCCAGCAGTTTCACTAGCGGGAGTTCCTACGAGCAGTACTTC. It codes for CASSFTSGSSYEQYF.

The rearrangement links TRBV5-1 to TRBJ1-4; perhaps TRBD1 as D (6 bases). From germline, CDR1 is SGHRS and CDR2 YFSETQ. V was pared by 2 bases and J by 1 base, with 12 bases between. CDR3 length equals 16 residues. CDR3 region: CASSFGGGGTNEKLFF. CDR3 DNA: TGCGCCAGCAGCTTCGGGGGCGGGGGAACTAATGAAAAACTGTTTTTT.

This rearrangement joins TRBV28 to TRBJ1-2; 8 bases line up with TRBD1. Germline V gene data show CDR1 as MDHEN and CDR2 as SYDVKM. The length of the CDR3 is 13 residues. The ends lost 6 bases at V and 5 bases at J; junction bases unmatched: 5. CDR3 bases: TGTGCCAGCAGCGGACAGGGATATTATGGCTACACCTTC. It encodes CASSGQGYYGYTF.

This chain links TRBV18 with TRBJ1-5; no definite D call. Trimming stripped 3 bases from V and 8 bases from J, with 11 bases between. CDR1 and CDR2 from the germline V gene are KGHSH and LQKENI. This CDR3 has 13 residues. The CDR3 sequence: CASSPGRIEPQHF. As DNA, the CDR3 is TGTGCCAGCTCACCGGGCAGGATAGAGCCCCAGCATTTT.

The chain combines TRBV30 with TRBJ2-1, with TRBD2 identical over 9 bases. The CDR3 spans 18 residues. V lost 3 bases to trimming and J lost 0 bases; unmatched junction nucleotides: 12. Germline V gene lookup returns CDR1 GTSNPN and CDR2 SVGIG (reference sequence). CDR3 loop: CAWRPPSGEASSYNEQFF. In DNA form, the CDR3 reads TGTGCCTGGAGGCCGCCTAGCGGGGAAGCAAGCTCCTACAATGAGCAGTTCTTC.

CDR3 DNA: TGTGCCAGCAGCTTGCGGAGGGTGGGCTACGAGCAGTACTTC. Its translation: CASSLRRVGYEQYF. This rearrangement joins TRBV5-6 to TRBJ2-7; D is possibly TRBD2 (6 bases). V gave up 1 base and J gave up 3 bases, with 11 bases separating them. This CDR3 spans 14 amino acids. Germline V gene data show CDR1 as SGHDT and CDR2 as YYEEEE. Filled out from reference TRBV5-6 and TRBJ2-7, the complete variable domain reads DAGVTQSPTHLIKTRGQQVTLRCSPKSGHDTVSWYQQALGQGPQFIFQYYEEEERQRGNFPDRFSGHQFPNYSSELNVNALLLGDSALYLCASSLRRVGYEQYFGPGTRLTVT.

The CDR3: CASSSGQHNQPQHF. CDR3 DNA sequence: TGTGCCAGCAGCTCCGGACAACACAATCAGCCCCAGCATTTT. The V gene is TRBV11-2, the J gene TRBJ1-5; D may be TRBD1 (5 bases). Germline V gene sequence: CDR1 SGHAT, CDR2 FQNNGV. The V end lost 4 bases, the J end lost 3 bases, and 10 bases lay between the germline ends. This CDR3 has 14 amino acids.

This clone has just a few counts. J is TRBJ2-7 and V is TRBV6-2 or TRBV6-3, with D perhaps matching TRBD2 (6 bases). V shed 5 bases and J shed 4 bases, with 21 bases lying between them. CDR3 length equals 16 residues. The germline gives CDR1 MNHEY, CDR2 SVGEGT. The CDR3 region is CASSPGGRAGSYEQYF. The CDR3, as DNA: TGTGCCAGCAGTCCAGGAGGGCGGGCAGGGTCGTACGAGCAGTACTTC.

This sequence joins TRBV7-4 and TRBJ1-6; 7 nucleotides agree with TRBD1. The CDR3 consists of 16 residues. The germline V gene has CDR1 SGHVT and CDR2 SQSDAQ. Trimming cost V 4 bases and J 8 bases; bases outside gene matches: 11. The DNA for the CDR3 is TGTGCCAGCAGCTCCCGCAGGGGCAGGGGGGATTCACCCCTCCACTTT. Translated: CASSSRRGRGDSPLHF.

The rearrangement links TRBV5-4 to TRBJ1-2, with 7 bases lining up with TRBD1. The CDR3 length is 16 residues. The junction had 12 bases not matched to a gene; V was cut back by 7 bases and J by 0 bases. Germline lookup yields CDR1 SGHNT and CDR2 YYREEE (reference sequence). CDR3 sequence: CASGSRQGDANYGYTF. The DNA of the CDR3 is TGTGCCAGCGGATCAAGACAGGGCGATGCTAACTATGGCTACACCTTC. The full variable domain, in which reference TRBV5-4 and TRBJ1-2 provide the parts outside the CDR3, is ETGVTQSPTHLIKTRGQQVTLRCSSQSGHNTVSWYQQALGQGPQFIFQYYREEENGRGNFPPRFSGLQFPNYSSELNVNALELDDSALYLCASGSRQGDANYGYTFGSGTRLTVV.

The CDR3 spells CASSLDVSSYEQYF. The CDR3 DNA reads TGTGCCAGCAGCTTAGATGTCAGCTCCTACGAGCAGTACTTC. The chain links TRBV7-9 to TRBJ2-7; D is unresolved. Trimming stripped 1 base from V and 0 bases from J, with 7 bases between. CDR1 is SEHNR, CDR2 FQNEAQ, per germline (reference sequence). This CDR3 spans 14 amino acids. The full variable domain, in which reference TRBV7-9 and TRBJ2-7 provide the parts outside the CDR3, is DTGVSQNPRHKITKRGQNVTFRCDPISEHNRLYWYRQTLGQGPEFLTYFQNEAQLEKSRLLSDRFSAERPKGSFSTLEIQRTEQGDSAMYLCASSLDVSSYEQYFGPGTRLTVT.

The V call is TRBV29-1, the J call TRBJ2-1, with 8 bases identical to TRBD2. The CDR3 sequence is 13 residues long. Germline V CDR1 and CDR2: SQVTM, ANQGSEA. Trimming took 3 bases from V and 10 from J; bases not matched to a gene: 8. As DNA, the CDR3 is TGCAGCGTTGATCTCGGGGGGGCGGCCGAGCAGTTCTTC. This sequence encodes CSVDLGGAAEQFF.

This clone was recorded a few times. Here the CDR3 DNA reads TGCAGTGCGAGTTCGGGGCCAGGACTAGCGGAGACAGATACGCAGTATTTT. Translating gives CSASSGPGLAETDTQYF. The chain joins TRBV20-1 to TRBJ2-3, with 10 bases aligning to TRBD2. This CDR3 contains 17 residues. Trimming removed 6 bases from V and 3 bases from J; junction bases left unmatched: 15. Germline V gives CDR1 DFQATT, CDR2 SNEGSKA (reference sequence).

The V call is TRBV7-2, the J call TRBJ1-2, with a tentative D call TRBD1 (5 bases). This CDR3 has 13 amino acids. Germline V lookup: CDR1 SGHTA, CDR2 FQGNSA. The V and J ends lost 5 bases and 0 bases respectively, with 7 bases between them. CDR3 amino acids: CASSPTANYGYTF. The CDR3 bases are TGTGCCAGCAGCCCGACAGCTAACTATGGCTACACCTTC.

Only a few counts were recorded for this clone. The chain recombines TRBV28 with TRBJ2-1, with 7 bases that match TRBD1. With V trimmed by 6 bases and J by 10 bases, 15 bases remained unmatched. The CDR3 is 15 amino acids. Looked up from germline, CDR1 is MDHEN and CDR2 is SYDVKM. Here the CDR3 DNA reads TGTGCCAGCAGCCCCCCCGGGACAGAAATTGGAGAGCAGTTCTTC. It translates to CASSPPGTEIGEQFF.

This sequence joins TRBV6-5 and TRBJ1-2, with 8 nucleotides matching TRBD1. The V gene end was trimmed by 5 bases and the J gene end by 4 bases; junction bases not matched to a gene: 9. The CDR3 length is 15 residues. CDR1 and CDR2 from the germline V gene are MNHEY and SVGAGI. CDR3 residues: CASSLTGQGAYGYTF. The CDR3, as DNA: TGTGCCAGCAGTCTGACTGGACAGGGCGCCTATGGCTACACCTTC.

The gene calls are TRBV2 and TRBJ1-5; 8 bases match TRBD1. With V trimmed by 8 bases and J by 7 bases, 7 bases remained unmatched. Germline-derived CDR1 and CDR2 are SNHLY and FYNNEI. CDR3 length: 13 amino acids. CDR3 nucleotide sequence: TGTGCCAGCGGGGGACAGGTCGTGCAGCCCCAGCATTTT. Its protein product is CASGGQVVQPQHF. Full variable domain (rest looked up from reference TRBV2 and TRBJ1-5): EPEVTQTPSHQVTQMGQEVILRCVPISNHLYFYWYRQILGQKVEFLVSFYNNEISEKSEIFDDQFSVERPDGSNFTLKIRSTKLEDSAMYFCASGGQVVQPQHFGDGTRLSIL.

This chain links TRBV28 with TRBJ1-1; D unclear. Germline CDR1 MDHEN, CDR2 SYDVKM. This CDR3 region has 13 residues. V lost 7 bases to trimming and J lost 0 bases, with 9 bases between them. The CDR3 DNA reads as TGTGCCAGCATGAGGGTGGTGAACACTGAAGCTTTCTTT. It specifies CASMRVVNTEAFF.

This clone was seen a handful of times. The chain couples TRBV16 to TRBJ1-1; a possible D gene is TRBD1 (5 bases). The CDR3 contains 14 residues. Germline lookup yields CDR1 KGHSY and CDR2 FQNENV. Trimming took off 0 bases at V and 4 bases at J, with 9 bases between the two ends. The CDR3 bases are TGTGCCAGCAGCCAATCTGGGGGGTCCACTGAAGCTTTCTTT. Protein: CASSQSGGSTEAFF. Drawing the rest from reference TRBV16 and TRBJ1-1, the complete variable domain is GEEVAQTPKHLVRGEGQKAKLYCAPIKGHSYVFWYQQVLKNEFKFLISFQNENVFDETGMPKERFSAKCLPNSPCSLEIQATKLEDSAVYFCASSQSGGSTEAFFGQGTRLTVV.

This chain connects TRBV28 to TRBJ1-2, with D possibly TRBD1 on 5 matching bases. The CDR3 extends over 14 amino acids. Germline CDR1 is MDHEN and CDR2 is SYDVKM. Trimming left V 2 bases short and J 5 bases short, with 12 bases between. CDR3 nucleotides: TGTGCCAGCAGTTTAGGGGGGAATCCTTATGGCTACACCTTC. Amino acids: CASSLGGNPYGYTF.

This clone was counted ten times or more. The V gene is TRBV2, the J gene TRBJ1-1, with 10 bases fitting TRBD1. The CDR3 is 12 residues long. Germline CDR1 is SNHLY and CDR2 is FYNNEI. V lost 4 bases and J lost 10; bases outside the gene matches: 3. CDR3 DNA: TGTGCCAGCAGTGGACAGGGGGCGAGAGCTTTCTTT. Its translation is CASSGQGARAFF. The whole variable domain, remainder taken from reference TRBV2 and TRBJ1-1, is EPEVTQTPSHQVTQMGQEVILRCVPISNHLYFYWYRQILGQKVEFLVSFYNNEISEKSEIFDDQFSVERPDGSNFTLKIRSTKLEDSAMYFCASSGQGARAFFGQGTRLTVV.

DNA of the CDR3: TGCGCCAGCAGCCTACTATCTAGCGGGAGTGATGAGCAGTTCTTC. It encodes CASSLLSSGSDEQFF. The rearrangement links TRBV5-1 to TRBJ2-1; TRBD2 matches 10 bases. CDR1 and CDR2 (germline): SGHRS, YFSETQ. V dropped 4 bases and J dropped 8; count of bases not matched to a gene: 9. The CDR3 totals 15 residues.

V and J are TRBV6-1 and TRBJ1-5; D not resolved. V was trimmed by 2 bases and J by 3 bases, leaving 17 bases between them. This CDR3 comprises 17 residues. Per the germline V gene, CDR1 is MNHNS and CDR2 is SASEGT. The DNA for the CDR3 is TGTGCCAGCAGTGAACGGCAGGCCGACCTATACAATCAGCCCCAGCATTTT. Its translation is CASSERQADLYNQPQHF.